This TCR beta chain appears in the sequencing data of a study of blood T cell repertoires in COVID-19. The V end lost 4 bases, the J end lost 9 bases, and 19 bases lay between the germline ends. Germline CDR1 reads SGHRS; CDR2 reads YFSETQ. The CDR3 extends over 14 amino acids. The method was immunoSEQ multiplex PCR; TCRdb's version includes in-frame clones alone and lacks a portion of them. The data show almost 300,000 clones, nearly 90% seen once. The chain has TRBV5-1 and TRBJ2-5, with a weak D call TRBD1 (6 bases). This TCR derives from a woman between 25 and 40 years old with COVID-19, enrolled during active disease. Source material: peripheral blood. CDR3 region: CASSRDIGRSAQYF. As DNA, the CDR3 is TGCGCCAGCAGCCGGGACATCGGTCGGTCGGCCCAGTACTTC.